One and the same sample provided the 22 T cell receptor beta chains below, sequenced in a study of Graves' ophthalmopathy and Graves' hyperthyroidism. Amplified material comprised TCR beta CDR3 regions derived from RNA transcripts. RT-PCR was first run with HTBI primers, then multiplex PCR in a second round. From the multiplex PCR reads, TCRdb called clonotypes with MiXCR, one entry per CDR3 protein. The data show approximately 500,000 distinct CDR3 sequences, with under 15% seen just once and about 9.4% held by the top ten. Input material: blood. Every receptor here comes from a woman aged 25 to 39 with Graves' ophthalmopathy.

This clonotype was recorded many times. The chain joins TRBV6-2 or TRBV6-3 to TRBJ2-2; weak D call: TRBD2 (5 bases). The CDR3 sequence is 15 residues long. Germline V gives CDR1 MNHEY, CDR2 SVGEGT. Trimming took 0 bases from V and 0 from J, leaving 5 bases between them. The CDR3 DNA is TGTGCCAGCAGTTACTCGACTACGAACACCGGGGAGCTGTTTTTT. As protein: CASSYSTTNTGELFF.

Comments on this clonotype: A much larger clone is a single base away; this may be a read error. This sequence joins TRBV6-2 or TRBV6-3 and TRBJ2-2; TRBD1 agrees at 8 bases. There are 21 residues in the CDR3. The V gene's germline CDR1 is MNHEY and CDR2 SVGEGT. The CDR3 here is CASSSPIKWTGNSWNTGELSF. Written as DNA, the CDR3 is TGTGCCAGCAGTTCCCCCATAAAATGGACAGGGAACAGTTGGAACACCGGGGAGCTGTCTTTT.

The chain joins TRBV6-2 or TRBV6-3 to TRBJ2-7; D may match TRBD1 or TRBD2 (5 bases each). Trimming removed 8 bases at V and 6 bases at J, with 17 bases between. Germline-derived CDR1 and CDR2 are MNHEY and SVGEGT. This CDR3 has 13 residues. The CDR3 sequence is CASLGTDTGEQYF. DNA of the CDR3: TGTGCCAGCCTTGGGACCGATACCGGCGAGCAGTACTTC.

The V gene is TRBV10-1, the J gene TRBJ1-1, with TRBD1 matching 7 bases. V dropped 2 bases and J dropped 4; count of bases not matched to a gene: 7. Germline V gene sequence: CDR1 WNHNN, CDR2 SYGVQD (reference sequence). The CDR3 is 15 amino acids. The CDR3 DNA sequence: TGCGCCAGCAGTGAGCCCGGGACAGCCAGCACTGAAGCTTTCTTT. Protein sequence: CASSEPGTASTEAFF.

This clonotype was detected many times. The chain uses TRBV4-2 and TRBJ1-6; 10 bases are a match to TRBD1. The CDR3 spans 15 residues. Germline CDR1 and CDR2: LGHNA and YNFKEQ. V shed 4 bases, J shed 4 bases, and the junction held 1 base outside the gene matches. The DNA of the CDR3 is TGTGCCAGCAGCCCGGACAGGGGGTATAATTCACCCCTCCACTTT. Translation gives CASSPDRGYNSPLHF.

This clonotype showed up many times. The V call is TRBV28, the J call TRBJ1-1, with D possibly TRBD1 on 5 matching bases. The CDR3 extends over 13 amino acids. V lost 5 bases and J 7 bases, leaving 14 bases between the germline ends. The germline CDR1 and CDR2 sequences are MDHEN and SYDVKM. This CDR3 is CASSGTAHFEAFF. The CDR3 DNA follows: TGTGCCAGCAGTGGGACCGCACATTTTGAAGCTTTCTTT. Together with reference TRBV28 and TRBJ1-1, the CDR3 gives the full variable domain: DVKVTQSSRYLVKRTGEKVFLECVQDMDHENMFWYRQDPGLGLRLIYFSYDVKMKEKGDIPEGYSVSREKKERFSLILESASTNQTSMYLCASSGTAHFEAFFGQGTRLTVV.

This clonotype showed up many times. The chain joins TRBV7-9 to TRBJ1-2; no clear D. Germline assignment: CDR1 SEHNR and CDR2 FQNEAQ (reference sequence). This CDR3 spans 14 amino acids. With 5 bases removed from V and 5 bases from J, the gap between germline ends came to 15 bases. The CDR3 spells CASSPDGGLYGYTF. The DNA of the CDR3 is TGTGCCAGCAGCCCGGACGGAGGATTATATGGCTACACCTTC.

This clonotype was counted ten times or more. V usage is TRBV27 and J usage is TRBJ1-1; TRBD1 matches 8 bases. CDR3 length: 15 residues. V gave up 4 bases and J gave up 3 bases; unmatched junction bases: 7. CDR1 and CDR2 (germline): MNHEY, SMNVEV (reference sequence). The CDR3, as DNA: TGTGCCAGCAGTTCGTACACAGGGGGACACACTGAAGCTTTCTTT. It is translated as CASSSYTGGHTEAFF.

The chain links TRBV6-1 to TRBJ2-7, with D perhaps being TRBD1 or TRBD2 (5 bases each). Trimming shortened V by 6 bases and J by 5 bases, and 17 bases separated the two germline ends. The CDR3 sequence is 14 residues long. Germline-derived CDR1 and CDR2 are MNHNS and SASEGT. CDR3 sequence: CASSQWGRSNEQYF. CDR3 in DNA: TGTGCCAGCAGCCAATGGGGACGGTCTAACGAGCAGTACTTC.

This clonotype appeared many times. The chain employs TRBV12-3 or TRBV12-4 and TRBJ1-2, with D hard to call. The ends were cut back, 7 bases at V and 8 bases at J, with 17 bases in the middle. The length of the CDR3 is 13 residues. CDR3 in amino acids: CASNLGGSGGYTF. In DNA, the CDR3 is TGTGCCAGCAATTTGGGCGGCTCGGGAGGCTACACCTTC.

This clonotype was counted many times. The chain joins TRBV29-1 to TRBJ1-1, with 9 bases fitting TRBD1. Trimming took 6 bases from V and 1 from J; bases not matched to a gene: 6. The germline V gene encodes CDR1 SQVTM and CDR2 ANQGSEA. There are 14 residues in the CDR3. CDR3 coding DNA: TGCAGCGTCTCGGGGACAGGGCGGAACACTGAAGCTTTCTTT. Residues: CSVSGTGRNTEAFF.

This clonotype has ten or more counts. DNA for the CDR3: TGTGCCATCAGTGTTGACAGGGAAGAGACCCAGTACTTC. Translation gives CAISVDREETQYF. The V call is TRBV10-3, the J call TRBJ2-5; TRBD1 matches at 7 bases. CDR1 and CDR2 from the germline V gene are ENHRY and SYGVKD. This CDR3 is 13 amino acids long. With V trimmed by 4 bases and J by 3 bases, 2 bases remained unmatched.

This clonotype was found a few times. The V and J genes are TRBV4-1 and TRBJ2-2, with a weak D call TRBD1 (5 bases). Germline CDR1 MGHRA, CDR2 YSYEKL. The CDR3 sequence is 15 residues long. Deletions cut 1 base from V and 5 bases from J, with 11 bases between. CDR3 DNA: TGCGCCAGCAGCCAAGTAGGCAGGGCGACCGGGGAGCTGTTTTTT. Its translation is CASSQVGRATGELFF.

This clonotype was detected only once. A read error is possible here, since a much larger clone lies one base away. J is TRBJ1-2 and V is TRBV12-3 or TRBV12-4; D gene uncertain. This CDR3 has 12 amino acids. V lost 4 bases, J lost 10 bases, and 13 bases lay in between. CDR3 amino acids: CASSSCGMDYTF. Here the CDR3 DNA reads TGTGCCAGCAGTTCCTGTGGAATGGACTACACCTTC.

This clonotype was recorded at least ten times. The V and J genes are TRBV12-3 or TRBV12-4 and TRBJ1-2; D is uncertain. The CDR3 has 13 amino acids. Trimming left V 6 bases short and J 6 bases short, with 14 bases between. CDR3 sequence: CASSISLGNGYTF. In nucleotides, the CDR3 is TGTGCCAGCAGCATATCTCTGGGGAATGGCTACACCTTC.

The rearrangement links TRBV20-1 to TRBJ1-5, with a weak D call TRBD1 (5 bases). Germline V lookup: CDR1 DFQATT, CDR2 SNEGSKA (reference sequence). The ends were cut back, 6 bases at V and 0 bases at J, with 12 bases in the middle. This CDR3 is 14 amino acids long. CDR3 DNA sequence: TGCAGTGCAACGACAGTCAATAGCAATCAGCCCCAGCATTTT. Translating it yields CSATTVNSNQPQHF.

This clonotype was picked up one time. The chain employs TRBV12-3 or TRBV12-4 and TRBJ2-7; D unclear. V lost 2 bases and J 2 bases, leaving 7 bases between the germline ends. The CDR3 covers 13 residues. The CDR3 spells CASSLFGTYEQYF. The DNA for the CDR3 is TGTGCCAGCAGTTTATTTGGGACCTACGAGCAGTACTTC.

V usage is TRBV20-1 and J usage is TRBJ1-2, with D perhaps TRBD1 (5 bases). Germline values: CDR1 DFQATT, CDR2 SNEGSKA (reference sequence). V was shortened by 0 bases and J by 0 bases, with 29 bases between the two germline ends. This CDR3 is built from 21 residues. In DNA, the CDR3 is TGCAGTGCTAGAGAAGGGAGAGGGGACTGGGGGAAAAAGGGCCCTAACTATGGCTACACCTTC. Translating gives CSAREGRGDWGKKGPNYGYTF.

This clonotype showed up just a few times. The chain joins TRBV6-5 to TRBJ2-5; 8 nucleotides agree with TRBD2. V gave up 2 bases and J gave up 5 bases; unmatched junction bases: 10. The CDR3 sequence is 16 residues long. CDR1 and CDR2 from the germline V gene are MNHEY and SVGAGI. The DNA for the CDR3 is TGTGCCAGCAGTTACGGGCAGTGGACTAGCAGGGAGACCCAGTACTTC. As protein: CASSYGQWTSRETQYF.

This chain links TRBV4-1 with TRBJ2-5; D is possibly TRBD1 or TRBD2 (5 bases each). Germline CDR1 reads MGHRA; CDR2 reads YSYEKL. The ends were cut back, 3 bases at V and 4 bases at J, with 6 bases in the middle. The CDR3 totals 12 residues. Here the CDR3 DNA reads TGCGCCAGCAGCCACGGGACAGAGACCCAGTACTTC. This codes for CASSHGTETQYF.

V gene TRBV18 combines with J gene TRBJ1-1, with TRBD1 as a possible D gene (5 bases). The CDR3 extends over 14 amino acids. Germline V CDR1 and CDR2: KGHSH, LQKENI. The V and J ends lost 6 bases and 2 bases respectively, with 13 bases between them. CDR3 region: CASSSRDLNTEAFF. The CDR3 DNA is TGTGCCAGCTCGTCTCGGGACCTAAACACTGAAGCTTTCTTT.

This clonotype occurred a few times. The chain couples TRBV6-5 to TRBJ2-7; no definite D call. Trimming pared 1 base from V and 2 bases from J, leaving 6 bases between. CDR3 size: 13 residues. Looked up from germline, CDR1 is MNHEY and CDR2 is SVGAGI. CDR3 protein: CASSYYPAYEQYF. The CDR3 DNA reads as TGTGCCAGCAGTTACTATCCGGCCTACGAGCAGTACTTC.